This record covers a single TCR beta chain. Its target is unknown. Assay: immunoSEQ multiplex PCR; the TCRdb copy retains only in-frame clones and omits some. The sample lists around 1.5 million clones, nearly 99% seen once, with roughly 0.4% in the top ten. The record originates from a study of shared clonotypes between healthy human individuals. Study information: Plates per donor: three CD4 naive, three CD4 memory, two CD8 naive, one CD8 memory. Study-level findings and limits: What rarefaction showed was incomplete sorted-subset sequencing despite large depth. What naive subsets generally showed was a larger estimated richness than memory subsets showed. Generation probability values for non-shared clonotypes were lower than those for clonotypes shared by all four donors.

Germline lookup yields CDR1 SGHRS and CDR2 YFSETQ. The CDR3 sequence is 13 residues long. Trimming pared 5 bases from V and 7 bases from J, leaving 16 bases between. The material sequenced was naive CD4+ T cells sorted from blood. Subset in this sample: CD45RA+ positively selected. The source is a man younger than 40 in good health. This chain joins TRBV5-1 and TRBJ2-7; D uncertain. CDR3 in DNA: TGCGCCAGCAGTCCGGCCCCTTTGATAGAGCAGTACTTC. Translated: CASSPAPLIEQYF.